A single T cell receptor beta chain is shown here with its context. Its antigen remains unidentified. The sample comes from a study of T cell responses to AZD1222 COVID-19 vaccine. Study findings and constraints: Vaccine-associated CD4 TCRs ranged over spike, dominating at 160-218 and 743-854. Donors were mostly white British, more females; clonal diversity possibly underestimated.

Produced via immunoSEQ multiplex PCR; TCRdb's table is partial and in-frame only. The sample includes around 160,000 clones, 80% to 90% of them seen just once. V lost 5 bases, J lost 4 bases, and 17 bases lay in between. Germline assignment: CDR1 SGHVS and CDR2 FQNEAQ. This CDR3 region has 15 residues. The sequenced sample was peripheral blood, obtained on day 0 of AZD1222 vaccination. The chain employs TRBV7-8 and TRBJ1-2, with D maybe TRBD1 (6 bases). The source is an adult in good health. The CDR3 spells CASSGKNREPYGYTF. CDR3 coding DNA: TGTGCCAGCAGCGGAAAGAACAGGGAGCCCTATGGCTACACCTTC.